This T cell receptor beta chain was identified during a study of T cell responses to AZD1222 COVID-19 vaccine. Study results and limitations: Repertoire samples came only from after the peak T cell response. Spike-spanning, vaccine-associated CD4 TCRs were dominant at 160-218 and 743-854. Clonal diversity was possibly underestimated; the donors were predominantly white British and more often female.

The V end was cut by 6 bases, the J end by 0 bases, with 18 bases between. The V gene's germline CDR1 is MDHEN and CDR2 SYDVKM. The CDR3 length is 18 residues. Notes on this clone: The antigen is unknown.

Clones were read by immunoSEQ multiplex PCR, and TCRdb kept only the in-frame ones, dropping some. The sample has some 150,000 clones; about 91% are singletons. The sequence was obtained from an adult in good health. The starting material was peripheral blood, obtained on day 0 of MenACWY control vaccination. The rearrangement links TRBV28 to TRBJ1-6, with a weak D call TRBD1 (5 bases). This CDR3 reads CASSSLKEGSSYNSPLHF. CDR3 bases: TGTGCCAGCAGCTCACTAAAGGAGGGGAGCTCCTATAATTCACCCCTCCACTTT.